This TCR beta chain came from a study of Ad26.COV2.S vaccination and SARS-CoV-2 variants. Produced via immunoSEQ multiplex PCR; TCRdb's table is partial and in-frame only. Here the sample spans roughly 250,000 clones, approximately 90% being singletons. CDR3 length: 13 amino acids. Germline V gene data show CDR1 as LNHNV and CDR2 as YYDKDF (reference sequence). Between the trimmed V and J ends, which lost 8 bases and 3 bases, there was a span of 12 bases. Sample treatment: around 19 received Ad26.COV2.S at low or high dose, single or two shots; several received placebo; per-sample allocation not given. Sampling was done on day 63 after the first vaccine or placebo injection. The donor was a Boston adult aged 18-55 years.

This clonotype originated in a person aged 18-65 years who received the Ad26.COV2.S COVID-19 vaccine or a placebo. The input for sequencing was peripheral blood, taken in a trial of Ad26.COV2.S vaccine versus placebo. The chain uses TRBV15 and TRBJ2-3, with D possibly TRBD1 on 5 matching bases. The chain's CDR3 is CATGALTTDTQYF. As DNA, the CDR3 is TGTGCCACCGGGGCCTTAACTACAGATACGCAGTATTTT. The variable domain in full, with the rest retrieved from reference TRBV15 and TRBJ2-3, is DAMVIQNPRYQVTQFGKPVTLSCSQTLNHNVMYWYQQKSSQAPKLLFHYYDKDFNNEADTPDNFQSRRPNTSFCFLDIRSPGLGDTAMYLCATGALTTDTQYFGPGTRLTVL.